This record covers a single T cell receptor (beta chain). Sequenced by immunoSEQ multiplex PCR; TCRdb stores in-frame clones only, minus some. The profile shows over 3,500 clones, around 60% of them singletons. The data originate from a study of CD4+ T cells in melanoma. Germline V gene lookup returns CDR1 SGHNT and CDR2 YYREEE (reference sequence). This CDR3 has 16 residues. Trimming removed 5 bases from V and 4 bases from J; junction bases left unmatched: 9. V is TRBV5-4 and J is TRBJ1-6; 7 bases map to TRBD1. This clonotype was obtained from a human donor with melanoma. The sequenced sample was cells from a culture (not recorded whether cultured in vitro). The CDR3 DNA follows: TGTGCCAGCAGACCCCCGGCGGGACAGTATAATTCACCCCTCCACTTT. Encoded protein: CASRPPAGQYNSPLHF.